In its sample, the clone carrying this T cell receptor (beta chain) was seen a few times. Antigen specificity is unknown. Germline V gives CDR1 SGHNT, CDR2 YENEEA. V shed 0 bases and J 3 bases; nucleotides not matched to a gene: 16. This CDR3 comprises 20 residues. The sample comes from a study of T-cell memory formation after mild COVID-19. General study points: Most CD4+ clones that shrank were in CM and EM, while CD8+ ones turned up in EMRA.

MiXCR, applied by TCRdb to the 5' RACE reads, yields one record per CDR3 protein. This sample carries almost 550,000 distinct CDR3 sequences, around 21% of them seen once, and the ten largest clones take roughly an eighth. The chain uses TRBV11-3 and TRBJ1-5; 8 bases match TRBD1. The TCR originated in an adult woman who had mild COVID-19 (a few samples of this study predate the infection). Cell type and time point are not known. The sample consisted of PBMCs or a T cell subset sorted from them (not recorded which). This CDR3 reads CASSLDPPRQGPPLNQPQHF. The CDR3 DNA reads TGTGCCAGCAGCTTAGATCCCCCAAGACAGGGGCCACCACTCAATCAGCCCCAGCATTTT.